What follows is one T cell receptor (beta chain) and its context. Antigen unknown. The time point denotes: pretreatment peripheral blood. The sample originates from a study of PD-L1 blockade in urothelial cancer. Overall study results and limits: Better progression-free and overall survival followed lower pretreatment blood clonality.

CDR3 size: 16 residues. V dropped 3 bases and J dropped 5 bases, with 17 bases sitting between them. The germline V gene encodes CDR1 LNHNV and CDR2 YYDKDF (reference sequence). In each PCR, synthetic TCR analog templates were spiked in. Some clones are missing from TCRdb's copy, which holds only in-frame ones; the method was immunoSEQ multiplex PCR. Of roughly 52,000 clones listed, roughly 80% are singletons. The sequence derives from a man aged 45 to 65 with urothelial cancer. The rearrangement links TRBV15 to TRBJ1-5; TRBD1 is a possible D gene (6 bases). The source was PBMCs, collected around atezolizumab (anti-PD-L1) treatment. The CDR3 reads CATSSPGGGYYQPQHF. The CDR3 coding sequence is TGTGCCACCAGCAGTCCGGGCGGGGGCTACTATCAGCCCCAGCATTTT.